A selection of T cell receptor beta chains follows, all from one sample in a study of T cell changes during pregnancy in multiple sclerosis. The data were produced by immunoSEQ multiplex PCR, yet TCRdb's version contains in-frame clones alone and is incomplete. The data show some 60,000 clones, approximately 90% seen once. Sequences were derived from CD4+ T cells from peripheral blood mononuclear cells, sampled in the third trimester of pregnancy. These receptors came from a female donor with multiple sclerosis, enrolled in a pregnancy study. Both conserved end residues are trimmed from each CDR3. Fields, in order: V gene, J gene, clone size, CDR3 protein. Rows may omit the clone size; those that give it use once, few, many or a size class.

V: TRBV5-1
J: TRBJ1-2
size: .
CDR3: ASSPARSIGYT

V: TRBV5-1
J: TRBJ1-1
size: .
CDR3: ASGENTEAF

V: TRBV11-2
J: TRBJ2-3
size: .
CDR3: ASSRPGLAGVGGTDTQY

V: TRBV9
J: TRBJ2-3
size: .
CDR3: ASSVASRSTDTQY

V: TRBV5-1
J: TRBJ1-1
size: .
CDR3: ASSLDGQRRAF

V: TRBV21-1
J: TRBJ1-1
size: once
CDR3: ASSKEEARRKRSEAF

V: TRBV6-1
J: TRBJ2-7
size: .
CDR3: ASSELGAKDEQY

V: TRBV19
J: TRBJ2-2
size: .
CDR3: ASRWAGNTGELF

V: TRBV29-1
J: TRBJ1-1
size: .
CDR3: SVEKNGQNTEAF

V: TRBV19
J: TRBJ1-2
size: .
CDR3: ASSIQGGNYGYT

V: TRBV6-6
J: TRBJ2-1
size: .
CDR3: ASRREYNEQF

V: TRBV5-5
J: TRBJ2-6
size: .
CDR3: ASSRSLTGYSGANVLT

V: TRBV7-8
J: TRBJ1-5
size: few
CDR3: ASSSGRVSNQPQH

V: TRBV5-6
J: TRBJ1-2
size: .
CDR3: ASSLFRGRAGNYGYT

V: TRBV30
J: TRBJ2-7
size: .
CDR3: AWSVAGAGEQY

V: TRBV7-2
J: TRBJ1-2
size: .
CDR3: ASAPGGAMDRNYGYT

V: TRBV5-4
J: TRBJ2-3
size: .
CDR3: ASNTGQTDTQY

V: TRBV4-3
J: TRBJ1-6
size: .
CDR3: ASSQGTGVKSPLH

V: TRBV30
J: TRBJ2-1
size: .
CDR3: AYDSYSYNEQF

V: TRBV4-2
J: TRBJ1-4
size: .
CDR3: ASSQEGSGVGEKLF

V: TRBV7-8
J: TRBJ1-3
size: .
CDR3: ASSFQETRNTIY

V: TRBV5-1
J: TRBJ2-7
size: .
CDR3: ASSLVWFDRQGAREQY

V: TRBV19
J: TRBJ2-1
size: .
CDR3: ASSVSDFSYNEQF

V: TRBV28
J: TRBJ2-7
size: .
CDR3: ASSPPDRTYEQY

V: TRBV7-2
J: TRBJ2-2
size: .
CDR3: ASSPGLAGGPFGSGELF

V: TRBV12-5
J: TRBJ2-7
size: .
CDR3: ASGLTGGAYEQY